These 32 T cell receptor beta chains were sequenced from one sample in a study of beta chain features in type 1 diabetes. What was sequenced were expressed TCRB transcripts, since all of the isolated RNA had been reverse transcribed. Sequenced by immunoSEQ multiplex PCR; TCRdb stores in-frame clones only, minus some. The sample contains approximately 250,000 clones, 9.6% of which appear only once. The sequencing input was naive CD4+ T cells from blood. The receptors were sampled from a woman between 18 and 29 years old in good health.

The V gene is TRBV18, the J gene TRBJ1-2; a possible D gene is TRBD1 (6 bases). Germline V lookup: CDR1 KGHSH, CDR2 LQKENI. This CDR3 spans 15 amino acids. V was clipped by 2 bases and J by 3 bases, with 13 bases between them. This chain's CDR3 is CASSPELQGHYGYTF. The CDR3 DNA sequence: TGTGCCAGCTCACCAGAACTCCAGGGGCACTATGGCTACACCTTC.

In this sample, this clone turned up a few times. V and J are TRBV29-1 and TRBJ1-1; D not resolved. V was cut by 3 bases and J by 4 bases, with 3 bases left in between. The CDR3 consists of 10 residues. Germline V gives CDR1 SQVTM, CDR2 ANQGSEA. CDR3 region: CSVEATEAFF. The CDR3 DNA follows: TGCAGCGTTGAGGCCACTGAAGCTTTCTTT.

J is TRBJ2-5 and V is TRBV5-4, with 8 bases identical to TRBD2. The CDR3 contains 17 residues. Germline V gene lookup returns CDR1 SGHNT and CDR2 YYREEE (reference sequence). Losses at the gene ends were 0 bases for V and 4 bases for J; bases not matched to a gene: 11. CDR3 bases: TGTGCCAGCAGCTTGGGGGTAGCGGGGCAGGATCGAGAGACCCAGTACTTC. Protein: CASSLGVAGQDRETQYF.

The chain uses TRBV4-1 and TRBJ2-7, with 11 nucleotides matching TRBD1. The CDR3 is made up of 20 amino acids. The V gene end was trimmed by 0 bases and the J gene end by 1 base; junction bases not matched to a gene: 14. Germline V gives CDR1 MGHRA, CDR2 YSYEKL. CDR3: CASSQERRTGGGSTSYEQYF. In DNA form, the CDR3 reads TGCGCCAGCAGCCAAGAACGTAGGACAGGGGGCGGCTCGACATCCTACGAGCAGTACTTC.

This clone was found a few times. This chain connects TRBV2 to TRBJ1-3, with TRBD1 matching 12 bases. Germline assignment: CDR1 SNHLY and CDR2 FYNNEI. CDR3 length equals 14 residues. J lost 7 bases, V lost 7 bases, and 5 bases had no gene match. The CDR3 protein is CASTGDRGHNTIYF. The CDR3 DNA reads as TGTGCCAGCACCGGGGACAGGGGGCACAACACCATATATTTT.

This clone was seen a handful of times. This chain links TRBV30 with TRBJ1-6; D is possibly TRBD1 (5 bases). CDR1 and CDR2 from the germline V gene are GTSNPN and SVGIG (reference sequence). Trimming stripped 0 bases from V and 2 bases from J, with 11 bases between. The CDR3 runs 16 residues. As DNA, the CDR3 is TGTGCCTGGAGTGTCAGGGTCGGCACCTATAATTCACCCCTCCACTTT. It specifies CAWSVRVGTYNSPLHF.

Here the CDR3 reads CAWKIQGSSYNSPLHF. The CDR3 nucleotides read TGTGCCTGGAAAATCCAGGGGAGCTCCTATAATTCACCCCTCCACTTT. This chain uses TRBV30 with TRBJ1-6, with D possibly TRBD1 on 6 matching bases. CDR3 size: 16 residues. Germline V lookup: CDR1 GTSNPN, CDR2 SVGIG (reference sequence). V was cut by 4 bases and J by 0 bases, with 13 bases left in between.

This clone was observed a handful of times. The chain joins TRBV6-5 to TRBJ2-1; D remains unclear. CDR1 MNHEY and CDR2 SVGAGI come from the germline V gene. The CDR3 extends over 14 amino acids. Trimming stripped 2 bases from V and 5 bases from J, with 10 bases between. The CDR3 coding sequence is TGTGCCAGCAGTTACCGACTCGCAAACAATGAGCAGTTCTTC. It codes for CASSYRLANNEQFF.

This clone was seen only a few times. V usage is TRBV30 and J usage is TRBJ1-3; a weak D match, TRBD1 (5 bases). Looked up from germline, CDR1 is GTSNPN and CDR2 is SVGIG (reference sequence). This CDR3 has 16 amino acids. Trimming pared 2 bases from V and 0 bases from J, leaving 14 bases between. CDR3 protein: CAWSKSDIHSGNTIYF. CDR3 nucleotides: TGTGCCTGGAGTAAATCGGACATCCACTCTGGAAACACCATATATTTT.

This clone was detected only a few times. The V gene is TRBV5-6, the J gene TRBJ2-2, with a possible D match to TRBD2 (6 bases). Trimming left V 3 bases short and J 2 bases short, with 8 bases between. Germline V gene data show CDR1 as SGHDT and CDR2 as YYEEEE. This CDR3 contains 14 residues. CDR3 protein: CASSSRDNTGELFF. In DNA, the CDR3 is TGTGCCAGCAGCTCGCGGGACAACACCGGGGAGCTGTTTTTT.

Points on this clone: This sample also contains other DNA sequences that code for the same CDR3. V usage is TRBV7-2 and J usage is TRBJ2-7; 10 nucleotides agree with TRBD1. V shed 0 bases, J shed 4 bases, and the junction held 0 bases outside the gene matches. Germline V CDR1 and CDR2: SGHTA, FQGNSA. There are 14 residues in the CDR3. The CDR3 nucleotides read TGTGCCAGCAGCTTAGCGGGACAGGGGTACGAGCAGTACTTC. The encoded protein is CASSLAGQGYEQYF.

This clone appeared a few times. The CDR3 DNA follows: TGTGCCTGGAGCCGAGGAACCACTCAGCGACGGGCCAACGTCCTGACTTTC. Its translation is CAWSRGTTQRRANVLTF. V gene TRBV30 combines with J gene TRBJ2-6, with D uncertain. This CDR3 region has 17 residues. In germline, CDR1 is GTSNPN, CDR2 SVGIG (reference sequence). Deletions cut 3 bases from V and 5 bases from J, with 20 bases between.

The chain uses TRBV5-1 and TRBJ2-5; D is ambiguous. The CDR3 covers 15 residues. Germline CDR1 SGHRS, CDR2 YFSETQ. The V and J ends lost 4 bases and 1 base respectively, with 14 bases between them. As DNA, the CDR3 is TGCGCCAGCAGCACTTTCGGAGCGCTCCAAGAGACCCAGTACTTC. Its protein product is CASSTFGALQETQYF.

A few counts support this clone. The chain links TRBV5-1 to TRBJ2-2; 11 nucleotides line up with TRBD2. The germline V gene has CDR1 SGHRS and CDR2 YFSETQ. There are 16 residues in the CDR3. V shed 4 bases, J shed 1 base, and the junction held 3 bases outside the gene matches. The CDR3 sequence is CASSGGLAENTGELFF. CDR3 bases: TGCGCCAGCAGCGGGGGACTAGCGGAGAACACCGGGGAGCTGTTTTTT.

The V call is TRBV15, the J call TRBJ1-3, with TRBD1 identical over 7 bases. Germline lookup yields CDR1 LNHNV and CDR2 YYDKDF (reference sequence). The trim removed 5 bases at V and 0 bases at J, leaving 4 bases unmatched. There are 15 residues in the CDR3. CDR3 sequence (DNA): TGTGCCACCAGCGAGGGGGCGATCTCTGGAAACACCATATATTTT. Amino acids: CATSEGAISGNTIYF.

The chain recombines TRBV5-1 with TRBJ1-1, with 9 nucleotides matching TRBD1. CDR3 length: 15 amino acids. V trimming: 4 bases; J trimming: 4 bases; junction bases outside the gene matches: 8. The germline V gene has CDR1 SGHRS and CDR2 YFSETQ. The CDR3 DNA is TGCGCCAGCAGCCCTCTACAGGGGGCGCCCACTGAAGCTTTCTTT. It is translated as CASSPLQGAPTEAFF.

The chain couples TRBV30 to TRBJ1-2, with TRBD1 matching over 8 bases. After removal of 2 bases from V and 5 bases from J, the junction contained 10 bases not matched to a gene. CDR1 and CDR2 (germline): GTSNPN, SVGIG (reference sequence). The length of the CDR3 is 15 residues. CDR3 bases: TGTGCCTGGAGTACCCCAGAACAGGGGGAATATGGCTACACCTTC. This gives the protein CAWSTPEQGEYGYTF.

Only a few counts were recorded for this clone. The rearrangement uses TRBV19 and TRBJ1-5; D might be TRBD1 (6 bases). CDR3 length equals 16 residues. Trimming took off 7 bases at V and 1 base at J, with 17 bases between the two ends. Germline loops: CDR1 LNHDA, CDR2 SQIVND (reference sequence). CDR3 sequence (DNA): TGTGCCAGTAATCGGTACAGGGATCGCAGCAATCAGCCCCAGCATTTT. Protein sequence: CASNRYRDRSNQPQHF.

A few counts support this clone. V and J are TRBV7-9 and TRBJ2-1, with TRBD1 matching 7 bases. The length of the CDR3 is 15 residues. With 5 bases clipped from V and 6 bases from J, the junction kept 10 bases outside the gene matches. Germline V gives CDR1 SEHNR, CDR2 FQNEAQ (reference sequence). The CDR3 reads CASSPDRVGVNEQFF. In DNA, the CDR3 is TGTGCCAGCAGCCCAGACAGGGTTGGAGTCAATGAGCAGTTCTTC.

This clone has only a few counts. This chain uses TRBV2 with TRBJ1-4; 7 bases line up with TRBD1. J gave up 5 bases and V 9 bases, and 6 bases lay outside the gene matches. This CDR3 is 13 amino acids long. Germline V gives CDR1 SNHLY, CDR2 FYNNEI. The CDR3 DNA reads TGTGCCAGTTCCGGACAGGAAAATGAAAAACTGTTTTTT. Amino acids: CASSGQENEKLFF.

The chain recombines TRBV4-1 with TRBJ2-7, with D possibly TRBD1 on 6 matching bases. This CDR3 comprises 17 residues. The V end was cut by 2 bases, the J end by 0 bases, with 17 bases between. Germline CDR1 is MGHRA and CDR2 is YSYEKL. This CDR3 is CASSQRDRKPHSYEQYF. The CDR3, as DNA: TGCGCCAGCAGCCAAAGAGACAGGAAACCCCACTCCTACGAGCAGTACTTC.

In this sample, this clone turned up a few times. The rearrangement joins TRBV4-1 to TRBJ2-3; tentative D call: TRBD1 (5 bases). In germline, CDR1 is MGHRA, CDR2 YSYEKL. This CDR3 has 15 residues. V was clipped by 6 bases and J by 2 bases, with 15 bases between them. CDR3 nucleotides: TGCGCCAGCAGGACCCACCGGACACACACAGATACGCAGTATTTT. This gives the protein CASRTHRTHTDTQYF.

For the CDR3, the DNA is TGTGCCAGCAGTGGGTCAGGGGGCGGTGGAGATACGCAGTATTTT. It codes for CASSGSGGGGDTQYF. This sequence joins TRBV2 and TRBJ2-3, with 8 bases aligning to TRBD1. The CDR3 runs 15 residues. V was clipped by 4 bases and J by 5 bases; unmatched bases: 8. Germline V gives CDR1 SNHLY, CDR2 FYNNEI.

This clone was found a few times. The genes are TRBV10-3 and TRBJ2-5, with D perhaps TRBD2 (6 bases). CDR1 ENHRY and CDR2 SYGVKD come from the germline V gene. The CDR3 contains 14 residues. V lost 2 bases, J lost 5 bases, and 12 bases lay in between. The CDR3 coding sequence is TGTGCCATCAGTGAGCCAGGGACTGGGGAGACCCAGTACTTC. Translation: CAISEPGTGETQYF.

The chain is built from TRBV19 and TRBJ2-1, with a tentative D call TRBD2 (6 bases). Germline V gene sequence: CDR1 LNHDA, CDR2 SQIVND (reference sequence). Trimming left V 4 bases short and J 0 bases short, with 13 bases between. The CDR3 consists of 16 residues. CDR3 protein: CASSTRGLSSYNEQFF. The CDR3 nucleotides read TGTGCCAGTAGTACGCGGGGATTAAGCTCCTACAATGAGCAGTTCTTC.

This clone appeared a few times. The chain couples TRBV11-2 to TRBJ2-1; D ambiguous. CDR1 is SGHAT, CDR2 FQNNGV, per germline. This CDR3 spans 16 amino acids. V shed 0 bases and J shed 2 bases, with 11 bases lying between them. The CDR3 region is CASSLDRARPYNEQFF. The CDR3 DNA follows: TGTGCCAGCAGCTTAGACCGCGCTAGGCCCTACAATGAGCAGTTCTTC.

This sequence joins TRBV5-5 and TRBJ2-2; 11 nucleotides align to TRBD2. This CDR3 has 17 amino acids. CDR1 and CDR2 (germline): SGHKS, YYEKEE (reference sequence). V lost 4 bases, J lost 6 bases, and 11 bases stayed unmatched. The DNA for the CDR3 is TGTGCCAGCAGCCCGGAGGTACTAGCGGGAGCCGCCGGGGAGCTGTTTTTT. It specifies CASSPEVLAGAAGELFF.

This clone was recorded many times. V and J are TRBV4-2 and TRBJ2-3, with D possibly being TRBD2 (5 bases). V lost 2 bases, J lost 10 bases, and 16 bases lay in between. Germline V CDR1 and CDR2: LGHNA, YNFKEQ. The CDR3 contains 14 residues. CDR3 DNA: TGTGCCAGCAGCCAATCGGTTCGGTTGGACTCGCAGTATTTT. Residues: CASSQSVRLDSQYF.

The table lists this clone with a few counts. DNA of the CDR3: TGTGCCAGCAGTACAGGGTTAGGGTCGTACAATGAGCAGTTCTTC. Translated, it gives CASSTGLGSYNEQFF. The chain employs TRBV6-1 and TRBJ2-1, with D perhaps TRBD1 (6 bases). CDR3 size: 15 residues. Germline lookup yields CDR1 MNHNS and CDR2 SASEGT. V shed 5 bases and J shed 4 bases, with 15 bases lying between them.

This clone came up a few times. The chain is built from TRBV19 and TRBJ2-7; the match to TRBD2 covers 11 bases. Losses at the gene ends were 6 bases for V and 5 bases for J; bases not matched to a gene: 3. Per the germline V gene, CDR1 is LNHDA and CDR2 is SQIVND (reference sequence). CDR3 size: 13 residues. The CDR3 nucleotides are TGTGCCAGTAGAACACTAGCGGGAGACGAGCAGTACTTC. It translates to CASRTLAGDEQYF.

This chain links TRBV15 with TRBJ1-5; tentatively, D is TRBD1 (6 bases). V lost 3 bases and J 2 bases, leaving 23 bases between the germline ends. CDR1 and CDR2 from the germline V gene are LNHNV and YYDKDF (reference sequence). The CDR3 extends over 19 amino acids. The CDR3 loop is CATSRGGQGRVGGNQPQHF. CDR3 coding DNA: TGTGCCACCAGCAGGGGGGGGCAGGGAAGGGTCGGGGGCAATCAGCCCCAGCATTTT.

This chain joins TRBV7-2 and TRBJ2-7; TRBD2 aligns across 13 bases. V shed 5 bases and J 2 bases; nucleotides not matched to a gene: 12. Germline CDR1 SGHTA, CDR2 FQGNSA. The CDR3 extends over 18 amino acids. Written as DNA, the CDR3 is TGTGCCAGCAGCCGATCGGGACTAGCGGGAATTGGAGCCTACGAGCAGTACTTC. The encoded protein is CASSRSGLAGIGAYEQYF.